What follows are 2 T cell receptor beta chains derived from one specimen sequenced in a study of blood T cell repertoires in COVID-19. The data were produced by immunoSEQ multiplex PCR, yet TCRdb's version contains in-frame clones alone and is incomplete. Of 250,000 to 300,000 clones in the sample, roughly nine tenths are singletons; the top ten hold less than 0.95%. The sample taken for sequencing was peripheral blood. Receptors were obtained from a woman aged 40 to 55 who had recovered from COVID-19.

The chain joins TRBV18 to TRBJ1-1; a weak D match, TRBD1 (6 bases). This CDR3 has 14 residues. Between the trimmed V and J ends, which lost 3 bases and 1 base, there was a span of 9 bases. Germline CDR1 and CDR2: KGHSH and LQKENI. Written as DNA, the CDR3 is TGTGCCAGCTCACCCGGGACACCGAACACTGAAGCTTTCTTT. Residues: CASSPGTPNTEAFF. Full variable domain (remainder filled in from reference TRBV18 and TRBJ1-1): NAGVMQNPRHLVRRRGQEARLRCSPMKGHSHVYWYRQLPEEGLKFMVYLQKENIIDESGMPKERFSAEFPKEGPSILRIQQVVRGDSAAYFCASSPGTPNTEAFFGQGTRLTVV.

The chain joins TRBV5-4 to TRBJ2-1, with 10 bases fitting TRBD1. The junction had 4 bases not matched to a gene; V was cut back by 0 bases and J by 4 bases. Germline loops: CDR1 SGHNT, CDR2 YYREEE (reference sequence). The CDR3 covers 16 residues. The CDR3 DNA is TGTGCCAGCAGCTTGGGACAGGGGGCCACTTACAATGAGCAGTTCTTC. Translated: CASSLGQGATYNEQFF.